What follows are 28 T cell receptor beta chains derived from one specimen sequenced in a study of regulatory T cells in long-lasting Graves disease. HTBI primers from iRepertoire and Arm-PCR of CDR3 regions yielded the TCR beta libraries. TCRdb re-called the multiplex PCR reads through MiXCR, storing one row per CDR3 protein. The sample holds over 350,000 distinct CDR3 sequences, under 25% seen once. The time point denotes: persistent/refractory GD, antithyroid drugs over 5 years with positive TRAb. Generation of the TCR library employed RNA extracted from PBMCs. Sequences were derived from peripheral blood mononuclear cells (PBMCs), sampled when the disease was refractory, from a patient treated with antithyroid drugs. The receptors come from a female donor with Graves disease.

The rearrangement links TRBV7-9 to TRBJ2-2, with no clear D. This CDR3 region has 14 residues. Germline V gene lookup returns CDR1 SEHNR and CDR2 FQNEAQ (reference sequence). Deletions cut 6 bases from V and 4 bases from J, with 12 bases between. CDR3 DNA sequence: TGTGCCAGCAGGCCTCGGGTTAGCACCGGGGAGCTGTTTTTT. It yields the protein CASRPRVSTGELFF.

This clonotype was counted ten times or more. For the CDR3, the DNA is TGTGCCAGCAGCCAGACTAGCGGGACCAAAAACATTCAGTACTTC. This codes for CASSQTSGTKNIQYF. J is TRBJ2-4 and V is TRBV28; TRBD2 aligns across 11 bases. Germline assignment: CDR1 MDHEN and CDR2 SYDVKM. The CDR3 length is 15 residues. The ends lost 6 bases at V and 2 bases at J; junction bases unmatched: 3.

A few counts support this clonotype. The chain joins TRBV18 to TRBJ1-1; D is perhaps TRBD1 (5 bases). Looked up from germline, CDR1 is KGHSH and CDR2 is LQKENI. The ends were cut back, 0 bases at V and 1 base at J, with 9 bases in the middle. The CDR3 has 15 amino acids. CDR3 in DNA: TGTGCCAGCTCACCACCGGGGGTAGGGAACACTGAAGCTTTCTTT. Amino acids: CASSPPGVGNTEAFF.

There are a few counts of this clonotype. V usage is TRBV6-4 and J usage is TRBJ1-5; D ambiguous. The germline gives CDR1 MRHNA, CDR2 SNTAGT. The CDR3 is 13 residues long. V lost 7 bases to trimming and J lost 3 bases, with 10 bases between them. CDR3 sequence: CASKGQANQPQHF. CDR3 nucleotides: TGTGCCAGCAAAGGGCAAGCCAATCAGCCCCAGCATTTT.

The rearrangement links TRBV20-1 to TRBJ1-2; TRBD1 matches at 9 bases. The CDR3 has 13 residues. Looked up from germline, CDR1 is DFQATT and CDR2 is SNEGSKA (reference sequence). V trimming: 1 base; J trimming: 3 bases; junction bases outside the gene matches: 0. In DNA form, the CDR3 reads TGCAGTGCTAGAGGGACAGGGGACTATGGCTACACCTTC. Its translation: CSARGTGDYGYTF.

The gene calls are TRBV5-6 and TRBJ1-5, with TRBD1 identical over 7 bases. The germline CDR1 and CDR2 sequences are SGHDT and YYEEEE. V dropped 4 bases and J dropped 3; count of bases not matched to a gene: 10. The CDR3 length is 16 residues. The CDR3 sequence: CASSRLDRDDNQPQHF. In DNA, the CDR3 is TGTGCCAGCAGCAGGCTCGACAGGGACGACAATCAGCCCCAGCATTTT.

In this sample, this clonotype turned up a few times. This rearrangement joins TRBV19 to TRBJ1-5; D is undetermined. Germline lookup yields CDR1 LNHDA and CDR2 SQIVND (reference sequence). This CDR3 has 15 amino acids. Deletions cut 5 bases from V and 2 bases from J, with 13 bases between. The CDR3 sequence is CASSQDTTGNQPQHF. As DNA, the CDR3 is TGTGCCAGTAGTCAAGACACCACGGGCAATCAGCCCCAGCATTTT.

The table lists this clonotype with many counts. V and J are TRBV28 and TRBJ2-6, with a tentative D call TRBD2 (6 bases). Trimming took off 5 bases at V and 1 base at J, with 9 bases between the two ends. CDR3 size: 15 residues. Germline lookup yields CDR1 MDHEN and CDR2 SYDVKM. The CDR3 nucleotides read TGTGCCAGCAGTCGTGGAGGGTCTGGGGCCAACGTCCTGACTTTC. Its protein product is CASSRGGSGANVLTF.

The chain couples TRBV5-1 to TRBJ1-6; 8 bases are a match to TRBD1. Trimming at V came to 5 bases and at J to 3 bases, leaving 7 bases not matched to a gene. The CDR3 totals 16 residues. The V gene's germline CDR1 is SGHRS and CDR2 YFSETQ. The CDR3 protein is CASRSGGSDYNSPLHF. The CDR3 DNA reads as TGCGCCAGCAGATCAGGGGGCTCGGACTATAATTCACCCCTCCACTTT.

Concerning this clonotype itself: Given a much more abundant clone one base away, this may be a read error. This rearrangement joins TRBV11-1 to TRBJ2-7; unclear D gene. The CDR3 sequence is 15 residues long. V was shortened by 3 bases and J by 5 bases, with 17 bases between the two germline ends. CDR1 is SGHAT and CDR2 is FQDESV in the germline V gene (reference sequence). This CDR3 is CASSLTLSGYHEQYF. The CDR3 nucleotides read TGTGCCAGCAGCTTGACGCTTTCTGGGTACCACGAGCAGTACTTC.

The chain joins TRBV12-3 or TRBV12-4 to TRBJ2-1, with TRBD2 as a possible D gene (5 bases). With 4 bases removed from V and 0 bases from J, the gap between germline ends came to 13 bases. The CDR3 spans 16 residues. Here the CDR3 reads CASSSTRSASYNEQFF. The CDR3 nucleotides read TGTGCCAGCAGTTCCACTAGGAGCGCCTCCTACAATGAGCAGTTCTTC.

This clonotype was detected only a few times. This chain connects TRBV7-2 to TRBJ2-7; D uncertain. Germline-derived CDR1 and CDR2 are SGHTA and FQGNSA. V gave up 5 bases and J gave up 4 bases, with 24 bases separating them. The CDR3 length is 17 residues. This CDR3 reads CASSLNTHSRGQYEQYF. The CDR3 DNA is TGTGCCAGCAGCCTAAATACTCATTCCCGTGGGCAATACGAGCAGTACTTC.

This clonotype was counted many times. The rearrangement uses TRBV6-5 and TRBJ2-2, with D tentatively TRBD1 (5 bases). V lost 2 bases and J 9 bases, leaving 22 bases between the germline ends. Per the germline V gene, CDR1 is MNHEY and CDR2 is SVGAGI. The CDR3 runs 17 residues. CDR3 sequence reads: CASSYPQGVYGSRELFF. In DNA form, the CDR3 reads TGTGCCAGCAGTTACCCGCAAGGGGTGTACGGGTCTAGGGAGCTGTTTTTT.

This clonotype was observed at least ten times. The chain uses TRBV28 and TRBJ2-5; 13 nucleotides line up with TRBD2. J was trimmed by 6 bases and V by 6 bases; bases with no gene match: 4. Germline loops: CDR1 MDHEN, CDR2 SYDVKM. The CDR3 loop spans 14 amino acids. CDR3 region: CASSPGLAGKTQYF. The DNA of the CDR3 is TGTGCCAGCAGCCCGGGACTAGCGGGAAAGACCCAGTACTTC.

The rearrangement links TRBV2 to TRBJ2-1, with 13 bases lining up with TRBD2. CDR1 and CDR2 from the germline V gene are SNHLY and FYNNEI. V lost 6 bases to trimming and J lost 9 bases; unmatched junction nucleotides: 5. CDR3 length: 14 amino acids. For the CDR3, the DNA is TGTGCCAGCAGGGGGACTAGCGGGATCGTTGAGCAGTTCTTC. This translates into CASRGTSGIVEQFF.

In this sample, this clonotype turned up a few times. This chain joins TRBV4-1 and TRBJ1-1; tentatively, D is TRBD1 (5 bases). The CDR3 is 15 amino acids. Looked up from germline, CDR1 is MGHRA and CDR2 is YSYEKL. The V and J ends lost 10 bases and 0 bases respectively, with 18 bases between them. DNA for the CDR3: TGCGCCACAGCAGATGTTGGGGGAATGAACACTGAAGCTTTCTTT. The encoded protein is CATADVGGMNTEAFF.

The gene calls are TRBV12-3 or TRBV12-4 and TRBJ2-5, with D possibly TRBD2 on 7 matching bases. Trimming stripped 6 bases from V and 1 base from J, with 21 bases between. The CDR3 is made up of 17 amino acids. Written as DNA, the CDR3 is TGTGCCAGCAGGGGGGGGCACCAGGCGGGGTTCCAAGAGACCCAGTACTTC. This codes for CASRGGHQAGFQETQYF.

As for this clonotype: A much more abundant neighbour one base away suggests this may be a read error. CDR3: CASSVGQGVEEIQYF. The DNA for the CDR3 is TGTGCCAGCAGCGTGGGACAGGGAGTGGAAGAGATCCAGTACTTC. The rearrangement uses TRBV9 and TRBJ2-5; 9 nucleotides align to TRBD1. CDR1 SGDLS and CDR2 YYNGEE come from the germline V gene. The CDR3 is 15 residues long.

There are a few counts of this clonotype. V usage is TRBV2 and J usage is TRBJ1-2; D call uncertain. V gave up 10 bases and J gave up 5 bases, with 11 bases separating them. The CDR3 is 11 residues long. Germline CDR1 and CDR2: SNHLY and FYNNEI. The chain's CDR3 is CAIGPTYGYTF. The CDR3 coding sequence is TGTGCCATCGGACCGACTTATGGCTACACCTTC.

The V gene is TRBV3-1, the J gene TRBJ1-1, with D possibly matching TRBD1 (6 bases). Trimming took off 0 bases at V and 4 bases at J, with 15 bases between the two ends. Germline CDR1 and CDR2: LGHDT and YNNKEL (reference sequence). The CDR3 is 16 residues long. The CDR3 DNA is TGTGCCAGCAGCCAAGATGGGAACAGGGTGGCCACTGAAGCTTTCTTT. Residues: CASSQDGNRVATEAFF.

The chain couples TRBV6-5 to TRBJ2-1; D unresolved. V was shortened by 4 bases and J by 4 bases, with 11 bases between the two germline ends. Germline values: CDR1 MNHEY, CDR2 SVGAGI. The CDR3 covers 14 residues. CDR3 amino acids: CASSSSDDYNEQFF. CDR3 nucleotide sequence: TGTGCCAGCAGTTCCTCGGACGATTACAATGAGCAGTTCTTC.

This clonotype turned up a few times. V usage is TRBV20-1 and J usage is TRBJ1-5, with 12 bases matching TRBD1. The CDR3 covers 21 residues. The germline gives CDR1 DFQATT, CDR2 SNEGSKA (reference sequence). V dropped 0 bases and J dropped 1; count of bases not matched to a gene: 16. CDR3 protein: CSARDLPGQGAEWWSNQPQHF. DNA of the CDR3: TGCAGTGCTAGAGATTTGCCGGGACAGGGGGCCGAGTGGTGGAGCAATCAGCCCCAGCATTTT.

This clonotype was detected ten times or more. V gene TRBV27 combines with J gene TRBJ1-2; D call uncertain. Trimming removed 6 bases at V and 2 bases at J, with 10 bases between. The CDR3 is made up of 13 amino acids. Looked up from germline, CDR1 is MNHEY and CDR2 is SMNVEV (reference sequence). CDR3 sequence reads: CASRYNSNYGYTF. CDR3 DNA: TGTGCCAGCAGGTACAACTCCAACTATGGCTACACCTTC.

A note on this clonotype: No conserved phenylalanine or tryptophan ends this CDR3, so it is likely a read error. The J gene is TRBJ2-2, the V gene TRBV10-2; 7 nucleotides line up with TRBD1. Unmatched junction bases numbered 2, after V lost 1 base and J lost 0 bases. The CDR3 consists of 16 residues. Germline CDR1 is WSHSY and CDR2 is SAAADI. The CDR3 is CASSEWGQPNTGELFL. For the CDR3, the DNA is TGCGCCAGCAGTGAGTGGGGACAGCCGAACACCGGGGAGCTGTTTCTT.

CDR3 nucleotides: TGTGCCAGCAGTATCGGACTGCCGGCCTCCTGGCAGTTCTTC. Its translation is CASSIGLPASWQFF. J is TRBJ2-1 and V is TRBV28, with D possibly TRBD2 on 5 matching bases. The germline V gene encodes CDR1 MDHEN and CDR2 SYDVKM. The CDR3 is 14 amino acids. V lost 5 bases to trimming and J lost 12 bases, with 20 bases between them.

This clonotype was recorded a few times. The chain couples TRBV19 to TRBJ1-4; 8 bases line up with TRBD1. The CDR3 sequence is 13 residues long. CDR1 LNHDA and CDR2 SQIVND come from the germline V gene (reference sequence). The ends lost 9 bases at V and 11 bases at J; junction bases unmatched: 11. CDR3 sequence reads: CASSQGASGKLFF. The CDR3 DNA follows: TGTGCCAGCTCCCAGGGGGCCTCTGGGAAACTGTTTTTT. The whole variable domain, remainder taken from reference TRBV19 and TRBJ1-4, is DGGITQSPKYLFRKEGQNVTLSCEQNLNHDAMYWYRQDPGQGLRLIYYSQIVNDFQKGDIAEGYSVSREKKESFPLTVTSAQKNPTAFYLCASSQGASGKLFFGSGTQLSVL.

This chain links TRBV6-1 with TRBJ1-2, with 8 bases fitting TRBD1. The CDR3 loop spans 16 amino acids. Germline V gene data show CDR1 as MNHNS and CDR2 as SASEGT. After removal of 6 bases from V and 8 bases from J, the junction contained 17 bases not matched to a gene. CDR3 DNA sequence: TGTGCCAGCAGCGCAGGGGGCGTCGGCGGAAAGGGCGGCTACACCTTC. This translates into CASSAGGVGGKGGYTF.

This clonotype was found a few times. The chain uses TRBV6-2 or TRBV6-3 and TRBJ1-1; D is uncertain. From germline, CDR1 is MNHEY and CDR2 SVGEGT. The CDR3 runs 14 residues. Between the trimmed V and J ends, which lost 10 bases and 0 bases, there was a span of 15 bases. The chain's CDR3 is CATQAGPLNTEAFF. The CDR3 coding sequence is TGTGCCACCCAGGCGGGCCCCTTGAACACTGAAGCTTTCTTT.